This entry lists 25 T cell receptor beta chains sequenced from one sample in a study of blood T cell repertoires in COVID-19. The table came from immunoSEQ multiplex PCR; TCRdb's copy has only in-frame clones and leaves some out. The sample includes 250,000 to 350,000 clones, around nine tenths seen only once; the top ten take about an eighth. Sequenced sample: peripheral blood. These receptors originate from a woman aged 65 to 85 with COVID-19, enrolled during active disease.

The CDR3 sequence: CASGWTADRNTEAFF. For the CDR3, the DNA is TGTGCTAGTGGTTGGACAGCCGACCGTAACACTGAAGCTTTCTTT. J is TRBJ1-1 and V is TRBV12-5, with a tentative D call TRBD1 (6 bases). There are 15 residues in the CDR3. V was shortened by 4 bases and J by 2 bases, with 14 bases between the two germline ends. Germline CDR1 LGHNT, CDR2 FRNRAP.

The rearrangement links TRBV2 to TRBJ1-5; D possibly corresponds to TRBD1 (6 bases). The germline V gene has CDR1 SNHLY and CDR2 FYNNEI. V was cut by 4 bases and J by 8 bases, with 15 bases left in between. This CDR3 has 14 amino acids. The CDR3 DNA follows: TGTGCCAGCAGTGGGGGTCAGGGGCGGAAGCCCCAGCATTTT. The encoded protein is CASSGGQGRKPQHF.

V and J are TRBV11-3 and TRBJ1-1, with D possibly matching TRBD1 (5 bases). V was pared by 1 base and J by 1 base, with 10 bases between. The CDR3 is 15 amino acids. The V gene's germline CDR1 is SGHNT and CDR2 YENEEA. The CDR3 sequence is CASSLGQGGNTEAFF. CDR3 DNA: TGTGCCAGCAGCTTAGGTCAGGGTGGGAACACTGAAGCTTTCTTT.

V is TRBV2 and J is TRBJ1-1; D is unclear. The CDR3 extends over 14 amino acids. In germline, CDR1 is SNHLY, CDR2 FYNNEI. Trimming shortened V by 8 bases and J by 1 base, and 14 bases separated the two germline ends. The CDR3 nucleotides are TGTGCCAGCCGCCCCCCCCGGGGGAACACTGAAGCTTTCTTT. This gives the protein CASRPPRGNTEAFF.

The V and J genes are TRBV18 and TRBJ1-4; TRBD1 matches 9 bases. The CDR3 length is 15 residues. CDR1 KGHSH and CDR2 LQKENI come from the germline V gene. V trimming: 6 bases; J trimming: 5 bases; junction bases outside the gene matches: 7. Here the CDR3 reads CASSLRTGENEKLFF. The CDR3 bases are TGTGCCAGCTCTCTCAGGACAGGGGAAAATGAAAAACTGTTTTTT.

This clone was found once. The gene calls are TRBV5-1 and TRBJ1-2, with unresolved D. The V end lost 2 bases, the J end lost 2 bases, and 13 bases lay between the germline ends. CDR1 is SGHRS, CDR2 YFSETQ, per germline. CDR3 size: 15 residues. The CDR3 DNA is TGCGCCAGCAGCTTAGTCTCCCTCGGGAACTATGGCTACACCTTC. This sequence encodes CASSLVSLGNYGYTF.

The chain couples TRBV27 to TRBJ1-5, with 8 bases fitting TRBD1. The CDR3 has 19 amino acids. The ends lost 6 bases at V and 0 bases at J; junction bases unmatched: 16. Per the germline V gene, CDR1 is MNHEY and CDR2 is SMNVEV (reference sequence). CDR3 DNA: TGTGCCAGCAGCCTCCAAGGACAGGGAATCTTTTATAGCAATCAGCCCCAGCATTTT. It codes for CASSLQGQGIFYSNQPQHF.

The chain joins TRBV18 to TRBJ1-4, with D tentatively TRBD1 (5 bases). The CDR3 is made up of 14 amino acids. The V gene's germline CDR1 is KGHSH and CDR2 LQKENI. V was shortened by 8 bases and J by 3 bases, with 13 bases between the two germline ends. The CDR3 DNA reads as TGTGCCAGCGCCTCAGGGTCGGCTAATGAAAAACTGTTTTTT. It translates to CASASGSANEKLFF.

The V gene is TRBV10-3, the J gene TRBJ1-2; no clear D. V lost 6 bases and J 2 bases, leaving 7 bases between the germline ends. This CDR3 is 12 amino acids long. CDR1 and CDR2 from the germline V gene are ENHRY and SYGVKD. CDR3 bases: TGTGCCATCAGCCCCGAGAACTATGGCTACACCTTC. Translation: CAISPENYGYTF.

The V and J genes are TRBV27 and TRBJ2-7; D might be TRBD1 (6 bases). With 5 bases removed from V and 2 bases from J, the gap between germline ends came to 16 bases. CDR3 size: 15 residues. Per germline, CDR1 MNHEY and CDR2 SMNVEV (reference sequence). CDR3 protein: CASSPRRDKTYEQYF. For the CDR3, the DNA is TGTGCCAGCAGTCCCCGTCGGGACAAAACCTACGAGCAGTACTTC.

This clone has just a few counts. The gene calls are TRBV2 and TRBJ1-1, with D tentatively TRBD1 (5 bases). Trimming took 3 bases from V and 5 from J, leaving 10 bases between them. Germline V gene sequence: CDR1 SNHLY, CDR2 FYNNEI. The CDR3 sequence is 13 residues long. The CDR3 region has the DNA TGTGCCAGCAGTGAGGGGGGATGGACTGAAGCTTTCTTT. Protein product: CASSEGGWTEAFF.

The chain couples TRBV24-1 to TRBJ2-5; D gene ambiguous. V was cut by 4 bases and J by 7 bases, with 12 bases left in between. The CDR3 has 13 residues. CDR1 KGHDR and CDR2 SFDVKD come from the germline V gene. The CDR3 sequence is CATSDPPPWTQYF. The CDR3 DNA is TGTGCCACCAGTGACCCCCCTCCCTGGACCCAGTACTTC.

CDR3 DNA: TGTGCCAGCAGTTACTCTGCAGTTACAAATTCACCCCTCCACTTT. Protein sequence: CASSYSAVTNSPLHF. The chain is built from TRBV6-5 and TRBJ1-6; unclear D gene. This CDR3 has 15 residues. CDR1 and CDR2 from the germline V gene are MNHEY and SVGAGI. V was clipped by 0 bases and J by 7 bases, with 10 bases between them.

The chain employs TRBV6-6 and TRBJ2-7; weak D call: TRBD2 (6 bases). Germline CDR1 reads MNHNY; CDR2 reads SVGAGI (reference sequence). The CDR3 has 12 amino acids. V lost 7 bases to trimming and J lost 7 bases, with 14 bases between them. CDR3 sequence (DNA): TGTGCCAGCATGGGACTCCAGAAAGAGCAGTACTTC. Amino acid sequence: CASMGLQKEQYF.

The chain uses TRBV5-4 and TRBJ1-4, with 7 bases lining up with TRBD1. The CDR3 has 13 residues. V dropped 1 base and J dropped 12; count of bases not matched to a gene: 6. Germline CDR1 reads SGHNT; CDR2 reads YYREEE (reference sequence). Written as DNA, the CDR3 is TGTGCCAGCAGCTTGAAGGGGGCAGGTCAACTGTTTTTT. This sequence encodes CASSLKGAGQLFF.

This chain uses TRBV18 with TRBJ2-3, with TRBD1 as a possible D gene (6 bases). The CDR3 covers 17 residues. CDR1 KGHSH and CDR2 LQKENI come from the germline V gene. Trimming took off 0 bases at V and 0 bases at J, with 13 bases between the two ends. CDR3 amino acids: CASSPPGTPPSTDTQYF. The CDR3 region has the DNA TGTGCCAGCTCACCACCGGGGACACCTCCCAGCACAGATACGCAGTATTTT.

The V gene is TRBV14, the J gene TRBJ2-7; 7 nucleotides agree with TRBD1. Germline loops: CDR1 SGHDN, CDR2 FVKESK. This CDR3 contains 14 residues. V was pared by 1 base and J by 2 bases, with 2 bases of the junction left unmatched. The CDR3 spells CASSQGQGPYEQYF. In DNA form, the CDR3 reads TGTGCCAGCAGCCAAGGACAGGGTCCCTACGAGCAGTACTTC.

The DNA of the CDR3 is TGTGCCAGCAGCCAAGATTGGAAGCGGGGGGGTACAGATACGCAGTATTTT. It yields the protein CASSQDWKRGGTDTQYF. The chain recombines TRBV3-1 (or the pseudogene TRBV3-2) with TRBJ2-3; 10 bases map to TRBD2. This CDR3 has 17 residues. With 0 bases clipped from V and 3 bases from J, the junction kept 6 bases outside the gene matches. Germline CDR1 is LGHDT and CDR2 is YNNKEL (reference sequence).

This sequence joins TRBV19 and TRBJ2-1; 8 bases are shared with TRBD1. V lost 6 bases to trimming and J lost 6 bases; unmatched junction nucleotides: 10. Germline V gives CDR1 LNHDA, CDR2 SQIVND (reference sequence). The CDR3 length is 15 residues. CDR3 sequence reads: CASRTYSGGSNEQFF. The CDR3 DNA reads as TGTGCCAGTAGGACCTACTCAGGGGGCTCCAATGAGCAGTTCTTC.

The J gene is TRBJ2-3, the V gene TRBV5-8; 10 bases align to TRBD2. This CDR3 contains 17 residues. Germline CDR1 and CDR2: SGHTS and YDEGEE. The junction had 7 bases not matched to a gene; V was cut back by 1 base and J by 2 bases. This CDR3 reads CASSLLLAGLNTDTQYF. CDR3 DNA: TGTGCCAGCAGCTTGCTACTAGCGGGGTTGAACACAGATACGCAGTATTTT.

This clone has a single count. The chain has TRBV5-5 and TRBJ2-7, with TRBD2 identical over 12 bases. CDR1 is SGHKS, CDR2 YYEKEE, per germline (reference sequence). V was pared by 4 bases and J by 0 bases, with 5 bases of the junction left unmatched. The CDR3 loop spans 16 amino acids. CDR3 protein: CASSRSSGGASYEQYF. CDR3 nucleotides: TGTGCCAGCAGCCGATCTAGCGGGGGGGCCTCCTACGAGCAGTACTTC. Combining the CDR3 with reference TRBV5-5 and TRBJ2-7 gives the whole variable domain DAGVTQSPTHLIKTRGQQVTLRCSPISGHKSVSWYQQVLGQGPQFIFQYYEKEERGRGNFPDRFSARQFPNYSSELNVNALLLGDSALYLCASSRSSGGASYEQYFGPGTRLTVT.

This chain connects TRBV2 to TRBJ2-1; 10 bases match TRBD2. V dropped 6 bases and J dropped 7; count of bases not matched to a gene: 6. Germline V gives CDR1 SNHLY, CDR2 FYNNEI. The length of the CDR3 is 14 residues. The DNA of the CDR3 is TGTGCCAGCAGAGCGGGGGGGCTCGGAAATGAGCAGTTCTTC. Amino acids: CASRAGGLGNEQFF.

The genes are TRBV5-6 and TRBJ2-7, with D perhaps TRBD2 (6 bases). The CDR3 has 12 residues. Germline-derived CDR1 and CDR2 are SGHDT and YYEEEE. Trimming took off 6 bases at V and 0 bases at J, with 7 bases between the two ends. The CDR3: CASNGGSYEQYF. DNA for the CDR3: TGTGCCAGCAACGGGGGCTCCTACGAGCAGTACTTC.

The count of this clone is one. V usage is TRBV5-6 and J usage is TRBJ1-4, with D unresolved. The CDR3 consists of 15 residues. V was shortened by 1 base and J by 0 bases, with 7 bases between the two germline ends. Germline CDR1 and CDR2: SGHDT and YYEEEE. CDR3 amino acids: CASSLLGATNEKLFF. The CDR3 DNA reads as TGTGCCAGCAGCTTGTTAGGAGCAACTAATGAAAAACTGTTTTTT.

The J gene is TRBJ2-3, the V gene TRBV3-1 (or the pseudogene TRBV3-2); D not resolved. Germline V gene lookup returns CDR1 LGHDT and CDR2 YNNKEL (reference sequence). Trimming left V 0 bases short and J 8 bases short, with 9 bases between. This CDR3 has 13 amino acids. CDR3 sequence: CASSQDQAVTQYF. The DNA for the CDR3 is TGTGCCAGCAGCCAAGATCAGGCAGTTACGCAGTATTTT.